One and the same sample provided the 32 T cell receptor beta chains below, sequenced in a study of CD8 T cells in ankylosing spondylitis. The study's findings and limits: Apparently characteristic of ankylosing spondylitis blood was a TCR beta motif (under ten highly homologous variants).

Using its own MiXCR run on the 5' RACE reads, TCRdb lists one record per CDR3 protein. The repertoire holds under 450,000 distinct CDR3 sequences, with more than 15% as singletons. These TCRs are of unknown antigen specificity. What was sequenced was blood, either unsorted or a sorted T cell fraction (not recorded which). The receptors derive from a male donor with ankylosing spondylitis.

This clonotype has just a few counts. The chain recombines TRBV29-1 with TRBJ2-5; 9 nucleotides match TRBD2. The CDR3 has 14 residues. V lost 6 bases, J lost 2 bases, and 7 bases stayed unmatched. Germline V CDR1 and CDR2: SQVTM, ANQGSEA. The CDR3 here is CSVIAGAIQETQYF. Written as DNA, the CDR3 is TGCAGCGTCATAGCGGGGGCAATACAAGAGACCCAGTACTTC.

In DNA, the CDR3 is TGCGCCAGCAGTTATTCCAAGACAGACGAAGCTTTCTTT. As protein: CASSYSKTDEAFF. The genes are TRBV5-1 and TRBJ1-1; perhaps TRBD1 as D (5 bases). The germline gives CDR1 SGHRS, CDR2 YFSETQ. V was cut by 5 bases and J by 8 bases, with 16 bases left in between. CDR3 length equals 13 residues.

This chain uses TRBV12-3 or TRBV12-4 with TRBJ1-3, with D possibly matching TRBD1 (5 bases). This CDR3 region has 15 residues. Between the trimmed V and J ends, which lost 1 base and 2 bases, there was a span of 9 bases. The chain's CDR3 is CASSLERGTGNTIYF. The CDR3 nucleotides read TGTGCCAGCAGTTTAGAGAGGGGAACTGGAAACACCATATATTTT.

The CDR3 coding sequence is TGTGCCAGCAGCCAAGAACAGGGGAAAGGCGGGGAGCTGTTTTTT. Translation: CASSQEQGKGGELFF. The V and J genes are TRBV3-1 and TRBJ2-2, with 7 nucleotides matching TRBD1. The CDR3 totals 15 residues. Germline V gene sequence: CDR1 LGHDT, CDR2 YNNKEL (reference sequence). The V segment lost 0 bases and the J segment 7 bases; nucleotides outside the gene matches: 5.

The chain combines TRBV12-3 or TRBV12-4 with TRBJ2-3, with 13 bases lining up with TRBD2. The ends lost 8 bases at V and 3 bases at J; junction bases unmatched: 8. The CDR3 runs to 16 residues. CDR3 sequence reads: CASGLAGVRETDTQYF. Written as DNA, the CDR3 is TGTGCCAGCGGACTAGCGGGGGTTCGGGAGACAGATACGCAGTATTTT.

In this sample, this clonotype turned up a few times. The rearrangement joins TRBV28 to TRBJ2-7; tentatively, D is TRBD2 (5 bases). Looked up from germline, CDR1 is MDHEN and CDR2 is SYDVKM. V was shortened by 7 bases and J by 3 bases, with 7 bases between the two germline ends. The CDR3 has 11 residues. The CDR3 sequence is CASIGNYEQYF. The DNA for the CDR3 is TGTGCCAGCATCGGGAACTACGAGCAGTACTTC.

This clonotype was counted only a few times. This chain uses TRBV4-1 with TRBJ2-1; TRBD1 aligns across 7 bases. The CDR3 sequence is 16 residues long. CDR1 MGHRA and CDR2 YSYEKL come from the germline V gene. The ends lost 2 bases at V and 5 bases at J; junction bases unmatched: 9. CDR3 nucleotide sequence: TGCGCCAGCAGCCAACCGACAGGGAGTAGGAACAATGAGCAGTTCTTC. Residues: CASSQPTGSRNNEQFF.

A few counts support this clonotype. The V and J genes are TRBV5-1 and TRBJ1-2, with TRBD1 matching over 7 bases. CDR3 length: 12 residues. CDR1 and CDR2 from the germline V gene are SGHRS and YFSETQ. V dropped 4 bases and J dropped 5; count of bases not matched to a gene: 2. The CDR3 DNA reads TGCGCCAGCAGCGTGACAGGGTATGGCTACACCTTC. This translates into CASSVTGYGYTF.

The J gene is TRBJ2-7, the V gene TRBV15; a possible D gene is TRBD2 (5 bases). The CDR3 sequence is 15 residues long. The germline V gene encodes CDR1 LNHNV and CDR2 YYDKDF (reference sequence). V shed 0 bases and J shed 10 bases, with 19 bases lying between them. This chain's CDR3 is CATSRDSAPLSGQYF. The CDR3 DNA reads TGTGCCACCAGCAGAGATTCGGCTCCACTTTCGGGACAGTACTTC.

This clonotype was seen more than once but under ten times. The chain combines TRBV27 with TRBJ1-2, with TRBD1 matching over 7 bases. CDR1 MNHEY and CDR2 SMNVEV come from the germline V gene (reference sequence). CDR3 length: 14 amino acids. J lost 1 base, V lost 6 bases, and 5 bases had no gene match. The CDR3 DNA follows: TGTGCCAGCAGACCCGGGACAGATAACTATGGCTACACCTTC. It is translated as CASRPGTDNYGYTF.

The sample holds many counts of this clonotype. This chain connects TRBV12-3 or TRBV12-4 to TRBJ1-5, with 10 bases that match TRBD1. The CDR3 has 17 residues. V trimming: 5 bases; J trimming: 3 bases; junction bases outside the gene matches: 10. CDR3 loop: CASSPPGQGSFNQPQHF. As DNA, the CDR3 is TGTGCCAGCAGTCCCCCGGGACAGGGGAGTTTCAATCAGCCCCAGCATTTT.

V usage is TRBV18 and J usage is TRBJ2-2, with TRBD2 as a possible D gene (7 bases). The germline V gene has CDR1 KGHSH and CDR2 LQKENI. Trimming took 0 bases from V and 5 from J, leaving 13 bases between them. CDR3 length: 16 amino acids. In nucleotides, the CDR3 is TGTGCCAGCTCACCACCTACAGGGAGGGAAACCGGGGAGCTGTTTTTT. As protein: CASSPPTGRETGELFF.

The chain recombines TRBV16 with TRBJ1-5; D unclear. This CDR3 has 13 amino acids. The V gene lost 4 bases and the J gene lost 6 bases, with 10 bases spanning the gap. CDR1 and CDR2 (germline): KGHSY, FQNENV. The CDR3 bases are TGTGCCAGCAGCCGGAGTTTCAGTCAGCCCCAGCATTTT. It translates to CASSRSFSQPQHF.

The chain's CDR3 is CASSLTGTSGAKNIQYF. The CDR3 DNA follows: TGTGCCAGCAGTTTGACGGGGACTAGCGGAGCCAAAAACATTCAGTACTTC. This chain joins TRBV12-3 or TRBV12-4 and TRBJ2-4, with 11 bases fitting TRBD2. Losses at the gene ends were 3 bases for V and 0 bases for J; bases not matched to a gene: 4. The CDR3 covers 17 residues.

There are a few counts of this clonotype. The V gene is TRBV3-1, the J gene TRBJ2-7; 12 bases are shared with TRBD2. V dropped 6 bases and J dropped 7; count of bases not matched to a gene: 4. CDR1 is LGHDT and CDR2 is YNNKEL in the germline V gene (reference sequence). The CDR3 covers 13 residues. The CDR3 protein is CASRGGLAGEQYF. The CDR3 nucleotides read TGTGCCAGCAGAGGAGGACTAGCGGGGGAGCAGTACTTC.

This clonotype appeared a single time. CDR3 in amino acids: CASSYQGTDTQYF. Written as DNA, the CDR3 is TGTGCCAGCAGTTACCAGGGCACAGATACGCAGTATTTT. The rearrangement links TRBV6-6 to TRBJ2-3; D is unresolved. This CDR3 is 13 amino acids long. The V end lost 2 bases, the J end lost 1 base, and 4 bases lay between the germline ends. Germline V lookup: CDR1 MNHNY, CDR2 SVGAGI (reference sequence).

This clonotype was seen a few times. V gene TRBV30 combines with J gene TRBJ2-2; D gene uncertain. V dropped 0 bases and J dropped 8 bases, with 4 bases sitting between them. Germline lookup yields CDR1 GTSNPN and CDR2 SVGIG (reference sequence). The CDR3 has 11 residues. This CDR3 is CAWSVKGELFF. CDR3 bases: TGTGCCTGGAGTGTAAAAGGGGAGCTGTTTTTT.

The CDR3 region has the DNA TGTGCCAGCAGCCTCGGGTCAGGGGGAAGGTACTATGGCTACACCTTC. Amino acid sequence: CASSLGSGGRYYGYTF. The J gene is TRBJ1-2, the V gene TRBV7-2; the match to TRBD1 covers 7 bases. The V gene end was trimmed by 5 bases and the J gene end by 3 bases; junction bases not matched to a gene: 12. CDR1 is SGHTA, CDR2 FQGNSA, per germline. The CDR3 covers 16 residues.

This clonotype showed up just a few times. The chain is built from TRBV12-3 or TRBV12-4 and TRBJ2-5; D is undetermined. The CDR3 length is 14 residues. Trimming cost V 8 bases and J 5 bases, with 18 bases left between them. In DNA, the CDR3 is TGTGCCAGCTCCCCACCCGGATTCGGTGAGACCCAGTACTTC. Protein: CASSPPGFGETQYF.

The rearrangement links TRBV6-1 to TRBJ2-1; 12 bases are a match to TRBD2. V dropped 2 bases and J dropped 6; count of bases not matched to a gene: 11. The CDR3 sequence is 18 residues long. The germline CDR1 and CDR2 sequences are MNHNS and SASEGT. The CDR3 is CASSESLASGGAVNEQFF. The CDR3 nucleotides are TGTGCCAGCAGTGAAAGTCTGGCTAGCGGGGGGGCGGTCAATGAGCAGTTCTTC.

This clonotype was observed a handful of times. The chain is built from TRBV6-4 and TRBJ1-4, with a possible D match to TRBD1 (6 bases). The germline CDR1 and CDR2 sequences are MRHNA and SNTAGT. The V end lost 11 bases, the J end lost 0 bases, and 16 bases lay between the germline ends. CDR3 length equals 15 residues. The CDR3 loop reads CAGAGAPATNEKLFF. The CDR3 DNA sequence: TGTGCCGGCGCAGGGGCCCCAGCAACTAATGAAAAACTGTTTTTT.

The chain has TRBV7-9 and TRBJ2-3, with 7 bases that match TRBD2. With V trimmed by 5 bases and J by 4 bases, 15 bases remained unmatched. This CDR3 contains 17 residues. Germline V gene data show CDR1 as SEHNR and CDR2 as FQNEAQ (reference sequence). The CDR3 DNA is TGTGCCAGCAGCCCTCTGGGGGGGGGAACGCGCCCAGATACGCAGTATTTT. Amino acids: CASSPLGGGTRPDTQYF.

This chain connects TRBV3-1 to TRBJ2-2; D is perhaps TRBD1 (6 bases). This CDR3 region has 17 residues. The V end was cut by 6 bases, the J end by 1 base, with 18 bases between. CDR1 and CDR2 from the germline V gene are LGHDT and YNNKEL (reference sequence). CDR3 nucleotide sequence: TGTGCCAGCAGAAGCCGAGGCCGACAGGTGAACACCGGGGAGCTGTTTTTT. Its translation: CASRSRGRQVNTGELFF.

The chain carries TRBV7-8 and TRBJ2-1; D unresolved. This CDR3 spans 15 amino acids. Trimming cost V 8 bases and J 5 bases, with 19 bases left between them. CDR1 and CDR2 from the germline V gene are SGHVS and FQNEAQ. In DNA form, the CDR3 reads TGTGCCAGCCCCTCGAGAGCTATAGGAAACAATGAGCAGTTCTTC. Translation gives CASPSRAIGNNEQFF. The full variable domain, in which reference TRBV7-8 and TRBJ2-1 provide the parts outside the CDR3, is GAGVSQSPRYKVAKRGQDVALRCDPISGHVSLFWYQQALGQGPEFLTYFQNEAQLDKSGLPSDRFFAERPEGSVSTLKIQRTQQEDSAVYLCASPSRAIGNNEQFFGPGTRLTVL.

The V and J genes are TRBV6-1 and TRBJ2-2; 10 nucleotides align to TRBD2. This CDR3 has 14 amino acids. Germline CDR1 reads MNHNS; CDR2 reads SASEGT. V lost 6 bases to trimming and J lost 4 bases; unmatched junction nucleotides: 2. CDR3 in amino acids: CASRAGGGTGELFF. CDR3 nucleotides: TGTGCCAGCAGAGCGGGAGGGGGCACCGGGGAGCTGTTTTTT.

This clonotype was counted only a few times. This chain joins TRBV12-3 or TRBV12-4 and TRBJ2-3, with D perhaps TRBD1 (6 bases). CDR3 size: 13 residues. Here the CDR3 reads CAAGQQSTDTQYF. Written as DNA, the CDR3 is TGTGCGGCCGGACAGCAAAGCACAGATACGCAGTATTTT.

V gene TRBV4-3 combines with J gene TRBJ2-1; 8 positions match TRBD2. The CDR3 has 15 residues. Germline V gene lookup returns CDR1 LGHNA and CDR2 YSLEER. V trimming: 3 bases; J trimming: 3 bases; junction bases outside the gene matches: 4. The CDR3 nucleotides read TGCGCCAGCAGCCACGGACTAGCTAGCTACAATGAGCAGTTCTTC. This encodes CASSHGLASYNEQFF.

The genes are TRBV20-1 and TRBJ2-7; D assignment may be TRBD1 or TRBD2 (6 bases each). The V gene's germline CDR1 is DFQATT and CDR2 SNEGSKA (reference sequence). The CDR3 is made up of 15 amino acids. V lost 6 bases and J lost 0, with 18 bases in between. The CDR3 loop reads CSAPPTRGLSYEQYF. CDR3 nucleotide sequence: TGCAGTGCCCCGCCGACCCGGGGGCTCTCCTACGAGCAGTACTTC.

V and J are TRBV7-3 and TRBJ2-1, with D possibly being TRBD2 (6 bases). Germline V gives CDR1 SGHTA, CDR2 FQGTGA. V gave up 8 bases and J gave up 4 bases, with 12 bases separating them. This CDR3 has 13 amino acids. CDR3 loop: CASGLGLYNEQFF. For the CDR3, the DNA is TGTGCCAGCGGTTTGGGACTTTACAATGAGCAGTTCTTC.

V and J are TRBV20-1 and TRBJ2-1, with TRBD2 matching over 13 bases. The ends lost 3 bases at V and 8 bases at J; junction bases unmatched: 4. Germline V lookup: CDR1 DFQATT, CDR2 SNEGSKA (reference sequence). The CDR3 consists of 14 residues. This CDR3 reads CSASTSGRVDEQFF. As DNA, the CDR3 is TGCAGTGCTAGTACTAGCGGGAGGGTCGATGAGCAGTTCTTC.

There are a few counts of this clonotype. The chain carries TRBV6-1 and TRBJ1-2; TRBD1 matches 11 bases. Germline V gene data show CDR1 as MNHNS and CDR2 as SASEGT. The CDR3 is 14 residues long. V was clipped by 6 bases and J by 8 bases; unmatched bases: 8. The CDR3 DNA sequence: TGTGCCAGCAGCCGCCAGGGACAGGGGGGCGGCTACACCTTC. Amino acids: CASSRQGQGGGYTF.

The chain recombines TRBV12-3 or TRBV12-4 with TRBJ2-1, with 10 bases fitting TRBD2. The CDR3 loop spans 12 amino acids. This chain's CDR3 is CALSGGIGEQFF. The DNA for the CDR3 is TGTGCGCTTAGCGGGGGGATAGGTGAGCAGTTCTTC.